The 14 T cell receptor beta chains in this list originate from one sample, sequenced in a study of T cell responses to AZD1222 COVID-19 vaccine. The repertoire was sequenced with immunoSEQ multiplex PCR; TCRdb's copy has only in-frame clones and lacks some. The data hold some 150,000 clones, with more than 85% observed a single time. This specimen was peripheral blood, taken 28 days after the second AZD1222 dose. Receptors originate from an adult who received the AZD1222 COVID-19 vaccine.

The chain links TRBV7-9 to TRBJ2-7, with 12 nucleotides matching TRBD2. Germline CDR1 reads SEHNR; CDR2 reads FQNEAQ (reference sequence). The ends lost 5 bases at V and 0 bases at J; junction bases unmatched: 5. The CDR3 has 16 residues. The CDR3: CASSTPSGRASYEQYF. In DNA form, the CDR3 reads TGTGCCAGCAGCACCCCTAGCGGGAGGGCCTCCTACGAGCAGTACTTC.

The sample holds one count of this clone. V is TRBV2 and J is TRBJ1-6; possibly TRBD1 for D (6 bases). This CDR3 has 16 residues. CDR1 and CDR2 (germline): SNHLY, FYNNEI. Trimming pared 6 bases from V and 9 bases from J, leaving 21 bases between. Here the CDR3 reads CASRVEQGTAFSPLHF. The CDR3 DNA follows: TGTGCCAGCAGGGTAGAACAGGGTACGGCTTTTTCACCCCTCCACTTT.

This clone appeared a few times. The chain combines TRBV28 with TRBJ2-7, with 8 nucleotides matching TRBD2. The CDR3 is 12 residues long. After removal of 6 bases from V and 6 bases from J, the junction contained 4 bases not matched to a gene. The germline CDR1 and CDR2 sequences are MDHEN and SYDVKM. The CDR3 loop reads CASSAGGSEQYF. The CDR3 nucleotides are TGTGCCAGCAGCGCGGGGGGTTCCGAGCAGTACTTC.

CDR3 sequence: CASSRAGISGNTIYF. CDR3 sequence (DNA): TGTGCCAGCAGCAGGGCCGGGATCTCTGGAAACACCATATATTTT. The chain carries TRBV6-2 or TRBV6-3 and TRBJ1-3, with D perhaps TRBD1 (5 bases). Germline CDR1 reads MNHEY; CDR2 reads SVGEGT. Trimming removed 6 bases at V and 0 bases at J, with 12 bases between. The CDR3 totals 15 residues.

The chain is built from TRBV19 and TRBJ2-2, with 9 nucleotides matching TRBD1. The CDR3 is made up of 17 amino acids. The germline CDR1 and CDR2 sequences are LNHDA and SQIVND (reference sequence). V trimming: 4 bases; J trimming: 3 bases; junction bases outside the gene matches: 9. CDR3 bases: TGTGCCAGTAGTAGAACCGGGACAGGGTATTACACCGGGGAGCTGTTTTTT. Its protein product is CASSRTGTGYYTGELFF.

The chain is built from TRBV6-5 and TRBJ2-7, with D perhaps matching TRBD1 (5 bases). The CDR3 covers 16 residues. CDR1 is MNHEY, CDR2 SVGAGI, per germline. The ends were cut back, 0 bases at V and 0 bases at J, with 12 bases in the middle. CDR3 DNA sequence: TGTGCCAGCAGTTACTCCGTAGACAGCCCCTCCTACGAGCAGTACTTC. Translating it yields CASSYSVDSPSYEQYF.

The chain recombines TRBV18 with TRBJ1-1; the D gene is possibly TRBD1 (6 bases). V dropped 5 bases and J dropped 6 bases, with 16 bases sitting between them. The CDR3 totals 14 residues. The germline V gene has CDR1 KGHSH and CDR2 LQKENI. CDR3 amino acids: CASSSRQAVPEAFF. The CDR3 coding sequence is TGTGCCAGCTCATCGAGACAGGCTGTCCCTGAAGCTTTCTTT.

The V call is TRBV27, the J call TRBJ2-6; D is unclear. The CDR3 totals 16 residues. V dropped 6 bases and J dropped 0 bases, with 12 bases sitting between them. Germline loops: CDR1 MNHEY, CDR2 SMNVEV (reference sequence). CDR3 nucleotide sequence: TGTGCCAGCAGAATTGGCCTAAACTCTGGGGCCAACGTCCTGACTTTC. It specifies CASRIGLNSGANVLTF. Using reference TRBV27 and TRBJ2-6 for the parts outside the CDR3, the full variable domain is EAQVTQNPRYLITVTGKKLTVTCSQNMNHEYMSWYRQDPGLGLRQIYYSMNVEVTDKGDVPEGYKVSRKEKRNFPLILESPSPNQTSLYFCASRIGLNSGANVLTFGAGSRLTVL.

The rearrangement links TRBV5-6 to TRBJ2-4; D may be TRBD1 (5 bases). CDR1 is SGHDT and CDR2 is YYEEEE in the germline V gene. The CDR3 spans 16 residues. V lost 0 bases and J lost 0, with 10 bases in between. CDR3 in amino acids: CASSLAGREAKNIQYF. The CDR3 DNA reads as TGTGCCAGCAGCTTGGCCGGCAGGGAAGCCAAAAACATTCAGTACTTC.

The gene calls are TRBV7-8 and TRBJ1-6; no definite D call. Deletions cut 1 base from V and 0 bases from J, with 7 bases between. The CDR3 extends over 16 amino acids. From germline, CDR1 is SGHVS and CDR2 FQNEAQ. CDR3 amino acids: CASSLVSASYNSPLHF. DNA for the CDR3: TGTGCCAGCAGCTTAGTCTCTGCCTCCTATAATTCACCCCTCCACTTT.

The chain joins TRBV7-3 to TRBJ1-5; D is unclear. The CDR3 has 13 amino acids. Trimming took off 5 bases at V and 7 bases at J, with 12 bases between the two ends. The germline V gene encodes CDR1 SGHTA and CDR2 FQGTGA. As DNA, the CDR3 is TGTGCCAGCAGCCTGACCGTGGAACAGCCCCAGCATTTT. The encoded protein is CASSLTVEQPQHF.

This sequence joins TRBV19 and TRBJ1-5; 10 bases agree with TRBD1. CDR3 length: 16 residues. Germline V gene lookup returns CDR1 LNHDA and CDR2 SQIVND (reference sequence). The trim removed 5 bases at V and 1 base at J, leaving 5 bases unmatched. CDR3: CASSGRTGGSNQPQHF. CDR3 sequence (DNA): TGTGCCAGTAGTGGACGGACAGGGGGGAGCAATCAGCCCCAGCATTTT.

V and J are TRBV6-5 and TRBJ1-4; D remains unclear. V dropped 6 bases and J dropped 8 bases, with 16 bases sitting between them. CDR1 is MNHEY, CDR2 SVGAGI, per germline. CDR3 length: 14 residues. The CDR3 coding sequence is TGTGCCAGCAGACACAACGGGGTTGGGGAAAAACTGTTTTTT. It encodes CASRHNGVGEKLFF.

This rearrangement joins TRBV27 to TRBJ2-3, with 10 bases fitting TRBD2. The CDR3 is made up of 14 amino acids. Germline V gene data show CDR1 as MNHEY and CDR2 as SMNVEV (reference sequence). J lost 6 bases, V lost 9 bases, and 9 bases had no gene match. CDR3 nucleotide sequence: TGTGCCAGTAGGCCTAGCGGGAGAGTTGATACGCAGTATTTT. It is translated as CASRPSGRVDTQYF.